This T cell receptor beta chain was sequenced during a study of OX40 agonist ivuxolimab in advanced cancers. Across the whole study: An agonistic anti-OX40 (CD134) antibody, ivuxolimab, was used to treat the patients. Prior anti-PD-1, anti-PD-L1 or anti-CTLA-4 therapy was allowed; 30% to 40% had some. Study outcomes and limitations: CD4+ T cells averaged fewer expanded clones than CD8+ T cells. At 0.1 to 3.0 mg/kg, CD4+ and CD8+ blood T cells expanded clonally by week 6.

Comment on this clone: Its antigen remains unidentified.

Libraries were prepared by immunoSEQ multiplex PCR; TCRdb keeps only in-frame clonotypes and omits some of them. The repertoire includes roughly 60,000 clones, about 88% of them detected once, and about 3% sits in the top ten. Source: CD4+ or CD8+ T cells sorted from blood, taken in a trial of the OX40 agonist ivuxolimab. This clonotype was sampled from an adult with an advanced solid tumor such as melanoma, head and neck, liver or kidney cancer.

The CDR3 DNA sequence: TGTGCCATCACTAGAGGGCGGGGGGGCGCGGGAGCTGATACGCAGTATTTT. It yields the protein CAITRGRGGAGADTQYF. The chain combines TRBV10-3 with TRBJ2-3; 9 positions match TRBD2. The CDR3 totals 17 residues. With 7 bases clipped from V and 6 bases from J, the junction kept 17 bases outside the gene matches. The germline CDR1 and CDR2 sequences are ENHRY and SYGVKD.